These 9 T cell receptor beta chains were sequenced from one sample in a study of T cell repertoires in cytomegalovirus infection. TCRdb used MiXCR to reprocess the reads, holding one entry per CDR3 protein. The table has 650,000 to 900,000 distinct CDR3 sequences, over 25% seen once. No antigens are known for them. This specimen consisted of cultured CD8+ T cells from PBMCs, obtained from culture after CMV antigen stimulation. The receptors come from a human donor in good health (CMV status not recorded). Some clones in this sample may be carry-over from other donors' samples.

The rearrangement links TRBV7-9 to TRBJ2-3; no clear D gene. V was clipped by 2 bases and J by 4 bases, with 7 bases between them. CDR1 and CDR2 from the germline V gene are SEHNR and FQNEAQ (reference sequence). The CDR3 sequence is 13 residues long. CDR3 sequence: CASSLRPPDTQYF. In nucleotides, the CDR3 is TGTGCCAGCAGCTTAAGGCCCCCAGATACGCAGTATTTT.

The chain links TRBV6-5 to TRBJ1-2; no clear D. The CDR3 length is 13 residues. The V gene lost 11 bases and the J gene lost 1 base, with 14 bases spanning the gap. Germline CDR1 reads MNHEY; CDR2 reads SVGAGI. CDR3 coding DNA: TGTGCCGCCTGGCGGGGTATTAACTATGGCTACACCTTC. As protein: CAAWRGINYGYTF.

The sample holds a few counts of this clonotype. This sequence joins TRBV6-6 and TRBJ1-5, with 7 bases that match TRBD1. Germline V lookup: CDR1 MNHNY, CDR2 SVGAGI (reference sequence). The CDR3 is 14 amino acids. V lost 8 bases, J lost 0 bases, and 4 bases stayed unmatched. The DNA of the CDR3 is TGTGCCAGCTGGGACAGCTATAGCAATCAGCCCCAGCATTTT. This sequence encodes CASWDSYSNQPQHF.

The rearrangement joins TRBV7-9 to TRBJ1-6, with TRBD1 as a possible D gene (5 bases). Between the trimmed V and J ends, which lost 5 bases and 5 bases, there was a span of 16 bases. CDR3 length equals 16 residues. CDR1 and CDR2 from the germline V gene are SEHNR and FQNEAQ (reference sequence). The CDR3 region has the DNA TGTGCCAGCAGCCCAAACGGGGGAATGCATAATTCACCCCTCCACTTT. This codes for CASSPNGGMHNSPLHF.

This clonotype was detected ten times or more. DNA for the CDR3: TGTGCCAGCAGCTCCAACCTACTAGCGGGGGGCGACGATACGCAGTATTTT. It yields the protein CASSSNLLAGGDDTQYF. The chain uses TRBV7-4 and TRBJ2-3; 12 positions match TRBD2. The V gene end was trimmed by 4 bases and the J gene end by 6 bases; junction bases not matched to a gene: 11. Germline lookup yields CDR1 SGHVT and CDR2 SQSDAQ. The CDR3 contains 17 residues.

This chain links TRBV24-1 with TRBJ2-3; 8 bases map to TRBD1. The CDR3 consists of 17 residues. Germline loops: CDR1 KGHDR, CDR2 SFDVKD. The J segment lost 2 bases and the V segment lost 3 bases, leaving 9 bases of the junction unmatched. The DNA for the CDR3 is TGTGCCACCAGTGATCCCCGGACAGGGCTGATCACAGATACGCAGTATTTT. This codes for CATSDPRTGLITDTQYF.

This chain joins TRBV27 and TRBJ2-7; 9 bases map to TRBD2. Germline V lookup: CDR1 MNHEY, CDR2 SMNVEV (reference sequence). CDR3 length equals 15 residues. Trimming took 0 bases from V and 2 from J; bases not matched to a gene: 2. For the CDR3, the DNA is TGTGCCAGCAGTTTATCGCGGGGGGGAGCCTACGAGCAGTACTTC. It specifies CASSLSRGGAYEQYF.

This clonotype was found many times. V and J are TRBV7-3 and TRBJ1-2, with 8 bases matching TRBD1. Germline V gives CDR1 SGHTA, CDR2 FQGTGA. The junction had 13 bases not matched to a gene; V was cut back by 4 bases and J by 6 bases. CDR3 size: 16 residues. The CDR3 sequence is CASSSPPQGENDGYTF. CDR3 nucleotides: TGTGCCAGCAGCTCTCCTCCACAGGGGGAGAACGATGGCTACACCTTC.

The rearrangement joins TRBV6-1 to TRBJ1-3; a weak D match, TRBD1 (5 bases). CDR1 MNHNS and CDR2 SASEGT come from the germline V gene. V was shortened by 2 bases and J by 0 bases, with 23 bases between the two germline ends. The CDR3 is 20 residues long. The CDR3 region is CASSETLRDYRSYSGNTIYF. CDR3 nucleotide sequence: TGTGCCAGCAGTGAAACTCTCCGGGACTACCGGTCCTACTCTGGAAACACCATATATTTT.